The sequence of this TCR beta chain was determined in a study of response to subunit inactivated influenza vaccine. TCRdb called the RT-PCR reads again in MiXCR, with one record for every CDR3 protein. The data contain 550,000 to 800,000 distinct CDR3 sequences, approximately 14% of them singletons. This clonotype was counted a few times. V lost 0 bases and J 0 bases, leaving 14 bases between the germline ends. The CDR3 extends over 17 amino acids. Germline loops: CDR1 LGHNA, CDR2 YSLEER. The chain links TRBV4-3 to TRBJ1-1; no firm D call. The material sequenced was PBMCs from blood, taken about 12 days after vaccination. The origin of this receptor is a man aged 45-65 years who received an inactivated influenza vaccine. As DNA, the CDR3 is TGCGCCAGCAGCCAAGATCTAGGGCAGGTCATGAACACTGAAGCTTTCTTT. Translating gives CASSQDLGQVMNTEAFF.